Listed below are T cell receptor beta chains from one sample, sequenced in a study of cytomegalovirus exposure and HLA in healthy donors. Assay: immunoSEQ multiplex PCR; the TCRdb copy retains only in-frame clones and omits some. The sample comprises some 41,000 clones, over 85% of which are singletons, and 2.1% rests with the top ten. The source material was PBMCs. The receptors come from a woman aged 18-30 years in good health and CMV-seronegative. Each CDR3 is given with its conserved first and last residue. D genes are given only for firm matches. Part of the rows lack a size; the others show once, few, many or a class for expanded clones.

>-|-|TRBV28|TRBJ2-2
CASSQRQITNTGELFF
TGTGCCAGCAGCCAGAGACAGATTACGAACACCGGGGAGCTGTTTTTT
>TRBD1|-|TRBV6-6|TRBJ2-2
CASRYRGSGELFF
TGTGCCAGCAGGTACAGGGGTTCCGGGGAGCTGTTTTTT
>TRBD1|few|TRBV28|TRBJ1-1
CASSLQDREAFF
TGTGCCAGCAGTTTACAGGACAGGGAAGCTTTCTTT
>-|-|TRBV29-1|TRBJ1-3
CSVQEPGGNTIYF
TGCAGCGTGCAAGAACCGGGAGGAAACACCATATATTTT
>-|-|TRBV30|TRBJ1-5
CAWSIGGPSNQPQHF
TGTGCCTGGAGTATTGGGGGCCCTAGCAATCAGCCCCAGCATTTT
>-|once|TRBV6-5|TRBJ2-5
CASRQGFSETQYF
TGTGCCAGCAGACAGGGTTTTAGCGAGACCCAGTACTTC
>-|-|TRBV6-5|TRBJ1-4
CASSPFGTFEKLFF
TGTGCCAGCAGTCCGTTCGGGACATTCGAAAAACTGTTTTTT
>-|few|TRBV5-4|TRBJ2-7
CASSLGKTYEQYF
TGTGCCAGCAGCCTCGGGAAAACCTACGAGCAGTACTTC
>-|-|TRBV27|TRBJ2-7
CASSYGVEQYF
TGTGCCAGCAGTTACGGGGTGGAGCAGTACTTC
>TRBD1|-|TRBV5-1|TRBJ1-4
CASSFDRVDSKAKLFF
TGCGCCAGCAGCTTCGACAGGGTCGACAGTAAGGCAAAACTGTTTTTT
>TRBD1|-|TRBV6-4|TRBJ1-5
CASSPGTGNQPQHF
TGTGCCAGCAGTCCCGGGACAGGCAATCAGCCCCAGCATTTT
>TRBD2|-|TRBV2|TRBJ2-3
CASSEYSGGQSDTQYF
TGTGCCAGCAGTGAATACTCGGGGGGGCAGTCAGATACGCAGTATTTT
>-|-|TRBV15|TRBJ2-5
CATSRADRETQYF
TGTGCCACCAGCAGGGCCGACAGGGAGACCCAGTACTTC
>TRBD1|-|TRBV6-5|TRBJ1-1
CASRRDRVRGTEAFF
TGTGCCAGCAGACGGGACAGGGTACGGGGCACTGAAGCTTTCTTT
>-|-|TRBV11-2|TRBJ1-2
CASSLALSLRGEDYGYTF
TGTGCCAGCAGCTTAGCTCTATCCCTCAGGGGCGAGGACTATGGCTACACCTTC
>-|few|TRBV6-8|TRBJ2-7
CATLTASYEQYF
TGTGCCACCTTGACAGCTTCATACGAGCAGTACTTC
>-|-|TRBV7-9|TRBJ1-2
CASSSPQEVRYTF
TGTGCCAGCAGCTCCCCCCAGGAGGTTCGCTACACCTTC
>TRBD2|-|TRBV11-2|TRBJ2-7
CASSFRLAGWEQYF
TGTGCCAGCAGCTTTCGACTAGCGGGGTGGGAGCAGTACTTC
>TRBD2|-|TRBV6-5|TRBJ2-3
CASSPTSGSTDTQYF
TGTGCCAGCAGCCCCACTAGCGGAAGCACAGATACGCAGTATTTT
>TRBD1|once|TRBV28|TRBJ1-1
CASRDREPEAFF
TGTGCCAGCAGGGACAGGGAGCCTGAAGCTTTCTTT
>-|-|TRBV6-6|TRBJ2-1
CASSSTGNNEQFF
TGTGCCAGCAGTTCGACTGGCAACAATGAGCAGTTCTTC
>TRBD1|-|TRBV11-2|TRBJ2-1
CASSKGTELYNEQFF
TGTGCCAGCAGCAAAGGGACAGAACTATACAATGAGCAGTTCTTC
>TRBD2|-|TRBV4-2|TRBJ2-1
CASSSGLADYNEQFF
TGTGCCAGCAGCTCGGGACTAGCGGACTACAATGAGCAGTTCTTC